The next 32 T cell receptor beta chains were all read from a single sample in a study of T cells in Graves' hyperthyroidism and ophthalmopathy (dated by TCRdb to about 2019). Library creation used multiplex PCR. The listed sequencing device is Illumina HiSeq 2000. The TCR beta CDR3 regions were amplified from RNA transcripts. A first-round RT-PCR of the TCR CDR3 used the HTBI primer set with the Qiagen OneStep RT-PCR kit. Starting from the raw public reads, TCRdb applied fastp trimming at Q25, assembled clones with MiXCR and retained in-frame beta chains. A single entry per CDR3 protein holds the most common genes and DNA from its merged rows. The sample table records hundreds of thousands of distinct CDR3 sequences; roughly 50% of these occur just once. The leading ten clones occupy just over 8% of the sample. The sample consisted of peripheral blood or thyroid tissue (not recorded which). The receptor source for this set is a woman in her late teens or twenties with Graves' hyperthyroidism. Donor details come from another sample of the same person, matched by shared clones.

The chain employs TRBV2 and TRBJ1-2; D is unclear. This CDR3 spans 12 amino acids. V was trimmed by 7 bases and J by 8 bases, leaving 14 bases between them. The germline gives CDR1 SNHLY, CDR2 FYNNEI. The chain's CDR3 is CASNRGLGGYTF. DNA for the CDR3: TGTGCCAGCAACCGCGGACTAGGCGGCTACACCTTC.

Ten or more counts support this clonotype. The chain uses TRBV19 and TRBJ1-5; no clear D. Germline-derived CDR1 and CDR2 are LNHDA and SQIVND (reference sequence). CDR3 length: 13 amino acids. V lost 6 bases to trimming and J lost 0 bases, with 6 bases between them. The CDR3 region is CASRRDSNQPQHF. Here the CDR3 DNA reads TGTGCCAGTAGGAGAGATAGCAATCAGCCCCAGCATTTT.

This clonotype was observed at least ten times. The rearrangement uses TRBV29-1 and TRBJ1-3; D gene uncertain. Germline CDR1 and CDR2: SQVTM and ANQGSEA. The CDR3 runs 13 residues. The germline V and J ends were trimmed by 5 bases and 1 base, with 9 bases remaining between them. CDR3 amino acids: CSVRDESGNTIYF. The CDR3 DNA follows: TGCAGCGTTCGAGATGAATCTGGAAACACCATATATTTT.

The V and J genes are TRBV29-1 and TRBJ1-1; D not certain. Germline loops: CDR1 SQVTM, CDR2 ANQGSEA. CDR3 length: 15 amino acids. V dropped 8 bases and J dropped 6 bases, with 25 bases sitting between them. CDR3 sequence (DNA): TGCAGCCACCTCGCCAGCAGTGATGGAAGAGCTGAAGCTTTCTTT. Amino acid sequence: CSHLASSDGRAEAFF. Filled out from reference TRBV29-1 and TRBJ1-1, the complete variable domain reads SAVISQKPSRDICQRGTSLTIQCQVDSQVTMMFWYRQQPGQSLTLIATANQGSEATYESGFVIDKFPISRPNLTFSTLTVSNMSPEDSSIYLCSHLASSDGRAEAFFGQGTRLTVV.

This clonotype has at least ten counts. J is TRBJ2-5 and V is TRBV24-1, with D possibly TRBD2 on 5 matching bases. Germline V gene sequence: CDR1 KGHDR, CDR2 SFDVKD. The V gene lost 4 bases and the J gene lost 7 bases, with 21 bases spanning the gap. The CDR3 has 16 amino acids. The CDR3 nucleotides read TGTGCCACCAGTGACCCGGCTCAGGCATGGGGAGTGACCCAGTACTTC. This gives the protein CATSDPAQAWGVTQYF.

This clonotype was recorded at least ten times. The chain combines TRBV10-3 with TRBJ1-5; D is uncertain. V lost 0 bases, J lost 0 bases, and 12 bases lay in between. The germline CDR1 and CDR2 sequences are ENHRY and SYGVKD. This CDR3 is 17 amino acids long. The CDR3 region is CAISESTGGYSNQPQHF. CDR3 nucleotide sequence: TGTGCCATCAGTGAGTCGACGGGTGGCTATAGCAATCAGCCCCAGCATTTT.

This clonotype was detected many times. CDR3 bases: TGTGCCAGCAGACCCGGGACTACTTCTGAGACCCAGTACTTC. As protein: CASRPGTTSETQYF. The chain couples TRBV12-3 or TRBV12-4 to TRBJ2-5; 7 bases map to TRBD2. Unmatched junction bases numbered 9, after V lost 6 bases and J lost 5 bases. The CDR3 is 14 amino acids.

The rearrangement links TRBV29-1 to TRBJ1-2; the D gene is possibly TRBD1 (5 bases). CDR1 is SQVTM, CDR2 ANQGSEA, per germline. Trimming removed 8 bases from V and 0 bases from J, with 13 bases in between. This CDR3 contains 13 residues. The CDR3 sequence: CSPWDGSNYGYTF. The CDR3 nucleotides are TGCAGCCCATGGGACGGATCTAACTATGGCTACACCTTC.

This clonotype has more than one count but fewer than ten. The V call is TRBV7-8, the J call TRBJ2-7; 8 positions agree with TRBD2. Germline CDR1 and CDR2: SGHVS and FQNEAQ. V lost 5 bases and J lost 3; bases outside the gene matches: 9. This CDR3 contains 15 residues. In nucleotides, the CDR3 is TGTGCCAGCAGCCTCATAGCGGGACAAGGCTACGAGCAGTACTTC. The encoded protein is CASSLIAGQGYEQYF.

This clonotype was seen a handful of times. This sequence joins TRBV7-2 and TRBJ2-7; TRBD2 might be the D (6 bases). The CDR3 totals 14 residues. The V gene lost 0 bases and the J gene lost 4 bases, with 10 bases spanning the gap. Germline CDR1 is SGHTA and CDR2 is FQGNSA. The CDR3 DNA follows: TGTGCCAGCAGCTTAGCGGACTATCAGTACGAGCAGTACTTC. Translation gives CASSLADYQYEQYF.

The DNA for the CDR3 is TGTGCCAGCAGCTTAGCACAGTCCGAGCAGTACTTC. It encodes CASSLAQSEQYF. This chain joins TRBV7-9 and TRBJ2-7; D is unclear. V was trimmed by 0 bases and J by 6 bases, leaving 6 bases between them. This CDR3 has 12 residues. CDR1 is SEHNR and CDR2 is FQNEAQ in the germline V gene (reference sequence).

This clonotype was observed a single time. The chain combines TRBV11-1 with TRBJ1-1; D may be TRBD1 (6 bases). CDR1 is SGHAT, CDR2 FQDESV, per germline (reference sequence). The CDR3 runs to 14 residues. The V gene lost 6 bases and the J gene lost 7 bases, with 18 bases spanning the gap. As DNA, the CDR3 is TGTGCCAGCAGTACACAGGGTGCGGAAGATGAAGCTTTCTTT. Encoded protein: CASSTQGAEDEAFF.

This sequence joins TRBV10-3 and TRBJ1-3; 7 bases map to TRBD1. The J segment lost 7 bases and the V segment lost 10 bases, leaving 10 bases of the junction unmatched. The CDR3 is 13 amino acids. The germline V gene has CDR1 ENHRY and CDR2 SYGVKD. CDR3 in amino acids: CATKGQGVNTIYF. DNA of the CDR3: TGTGCCACGAAGGGTCAGGGGGTGAACACCATATATTTT.

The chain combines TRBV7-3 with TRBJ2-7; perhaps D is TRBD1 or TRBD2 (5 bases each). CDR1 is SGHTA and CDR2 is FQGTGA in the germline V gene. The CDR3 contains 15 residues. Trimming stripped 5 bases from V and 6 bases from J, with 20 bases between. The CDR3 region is CASSPTRDAKSEQYF. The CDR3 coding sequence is TGTGCCAGCAGCCCGACTCGGGACGCCAAAAGCGAGCAGTACTTC.

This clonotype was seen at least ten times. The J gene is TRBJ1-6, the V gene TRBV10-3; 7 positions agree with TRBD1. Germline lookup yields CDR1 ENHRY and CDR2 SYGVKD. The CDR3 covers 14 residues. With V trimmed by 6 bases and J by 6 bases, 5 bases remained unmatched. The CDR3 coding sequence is TGTGCCATCAGGAGGGGGCTAAGTAATTCACCCCTCCACTTT. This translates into CAIRRGLSNSPLHF.

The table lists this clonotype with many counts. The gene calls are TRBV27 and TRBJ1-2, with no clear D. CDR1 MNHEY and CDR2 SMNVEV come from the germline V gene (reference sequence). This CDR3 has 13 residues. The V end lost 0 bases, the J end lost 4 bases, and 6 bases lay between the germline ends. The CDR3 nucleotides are TGTGCCAGCAGTTTATCGGAGAGCTATGGCTACACCTTC. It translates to CASSLSESYGYTF.

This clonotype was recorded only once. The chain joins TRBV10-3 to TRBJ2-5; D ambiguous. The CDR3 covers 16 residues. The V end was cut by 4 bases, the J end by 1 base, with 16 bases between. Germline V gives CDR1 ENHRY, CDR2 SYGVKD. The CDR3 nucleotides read TGTGCCATCAGTGCTTGGAACCCAGGCTTCCAAGAGACCCAGTACTTC. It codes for CAISAWNPGFQETQYF.

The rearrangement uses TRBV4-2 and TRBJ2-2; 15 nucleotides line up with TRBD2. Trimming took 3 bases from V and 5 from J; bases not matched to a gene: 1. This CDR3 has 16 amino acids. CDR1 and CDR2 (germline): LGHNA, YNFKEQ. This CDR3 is CASSQGLAGGTGELFF. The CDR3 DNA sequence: TGTGCCAGCAGCCAGGGACTAGCGGGGGGAACCGGGGAGCTGTTTTTT.

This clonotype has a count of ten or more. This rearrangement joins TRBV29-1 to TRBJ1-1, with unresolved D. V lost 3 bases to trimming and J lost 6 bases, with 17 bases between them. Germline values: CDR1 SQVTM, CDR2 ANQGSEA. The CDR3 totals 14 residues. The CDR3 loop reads CSVDLAVSKSEAFF. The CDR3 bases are TGCAGCGTTGATCTGGCAGTTAGTAAGTCTGAAGCTTTCTTT. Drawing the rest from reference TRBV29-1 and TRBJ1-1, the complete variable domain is SAVISQKPSRDICQRGTSLTIQCQVDSQVTMMFWYRQQPGQSLTLIATANQGSEATYESGFVIDKFPISRPNLTFSTLTVSNMSPEDSSIYLCSVDLAVSKSEAFFGQGTRLTVV.

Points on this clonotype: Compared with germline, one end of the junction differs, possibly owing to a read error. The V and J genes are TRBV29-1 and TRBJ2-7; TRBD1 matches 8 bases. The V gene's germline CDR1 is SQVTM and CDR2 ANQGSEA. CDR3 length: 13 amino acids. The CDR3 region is CSVAGTGAGELYF. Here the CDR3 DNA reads TGCAGCGTGGCCGGGACAGGTGCCGGGGAGCTGTACTTC.

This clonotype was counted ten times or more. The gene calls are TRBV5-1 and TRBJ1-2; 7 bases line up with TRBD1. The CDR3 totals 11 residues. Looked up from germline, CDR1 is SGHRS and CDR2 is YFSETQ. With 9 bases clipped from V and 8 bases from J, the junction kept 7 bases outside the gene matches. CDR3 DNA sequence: TGCGCCACCCTCGACAGGGACGGCTACACCTTC. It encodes CATLDRDGYTF.

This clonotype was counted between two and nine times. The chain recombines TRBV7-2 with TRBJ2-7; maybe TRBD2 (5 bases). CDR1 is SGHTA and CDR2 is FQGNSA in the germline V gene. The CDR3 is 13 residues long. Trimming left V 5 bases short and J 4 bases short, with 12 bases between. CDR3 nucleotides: TGTGCCAGCAGCCAAGACGGAGGATACGAGCAGTACTTC. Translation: CASSQDGGYEQYF.

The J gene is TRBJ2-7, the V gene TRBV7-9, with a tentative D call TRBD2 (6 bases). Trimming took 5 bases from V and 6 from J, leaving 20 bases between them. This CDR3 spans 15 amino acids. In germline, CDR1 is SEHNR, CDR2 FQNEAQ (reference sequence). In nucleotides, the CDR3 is TGTGCCAGCAGCGCCTTGGCTAGCGCATTTTCCGAGCAGTACTTC. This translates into CASSALASAFSEQYF.

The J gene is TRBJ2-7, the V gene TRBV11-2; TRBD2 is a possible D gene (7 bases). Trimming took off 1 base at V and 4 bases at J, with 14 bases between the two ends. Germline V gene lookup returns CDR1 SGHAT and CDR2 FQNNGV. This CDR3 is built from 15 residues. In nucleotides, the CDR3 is TGTGCCAGCAGCTTAGCGTGGGAGGGGGTTTACGAGCAGTACTTC. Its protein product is CASSLAWEGVYEQYF.

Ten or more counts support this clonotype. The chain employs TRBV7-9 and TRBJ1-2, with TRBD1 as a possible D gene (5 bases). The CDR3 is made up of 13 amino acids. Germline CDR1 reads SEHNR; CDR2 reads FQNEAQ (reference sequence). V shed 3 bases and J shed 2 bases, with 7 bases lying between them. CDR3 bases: TGTGCCAGCAGCTTGGGGGGGAACTATGGCTACACCTTC. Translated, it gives CASSLGGNYGYTF.

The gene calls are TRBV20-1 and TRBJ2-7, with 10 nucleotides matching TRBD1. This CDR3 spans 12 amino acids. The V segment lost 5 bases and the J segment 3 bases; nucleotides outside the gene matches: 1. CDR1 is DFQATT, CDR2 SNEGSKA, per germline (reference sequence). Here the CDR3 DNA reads TGCAGTGCTTGGACAGGGGGCTACGAGCAGTACTTC. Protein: CSAWTGGYEQYF.

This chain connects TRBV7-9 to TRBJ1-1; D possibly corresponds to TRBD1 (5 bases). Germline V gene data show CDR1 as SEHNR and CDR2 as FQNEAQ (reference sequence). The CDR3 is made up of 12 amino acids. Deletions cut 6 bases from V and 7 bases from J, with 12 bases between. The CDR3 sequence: CASSLDGGEAFF. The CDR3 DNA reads TGTGCCAGCAGTCTAGACGGGGGTGAAGCTTTCTTT.

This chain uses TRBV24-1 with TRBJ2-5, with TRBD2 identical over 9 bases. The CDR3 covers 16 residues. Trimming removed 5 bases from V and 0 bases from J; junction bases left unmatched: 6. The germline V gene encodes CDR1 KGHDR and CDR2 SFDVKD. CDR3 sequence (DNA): TGTGCCACCAGTGGTGAGACTAGCGGATACCAAGAGACCCAGTACTTC. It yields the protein CATSGETSGYQETQYF.

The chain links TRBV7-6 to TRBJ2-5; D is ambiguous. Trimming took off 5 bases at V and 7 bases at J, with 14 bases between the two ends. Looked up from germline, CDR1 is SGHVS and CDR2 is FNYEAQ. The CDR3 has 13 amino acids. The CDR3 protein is CASSPQAGRTQYF. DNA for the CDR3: TGTGCCAGCAGCCCGCAAGCCGGACGGACCCAGTACTTC. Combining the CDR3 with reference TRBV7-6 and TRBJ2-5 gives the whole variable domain GAGVSQSPRYKVTKRGQDVALRCDPISGHVSLYWYRQALGQGPEFLTYFNYEAQQDKSGLPNDRFSAERPEGSISTLTIQRTEQRDSAMYRCASSPQAGRTQYFGPGTRLLVL.

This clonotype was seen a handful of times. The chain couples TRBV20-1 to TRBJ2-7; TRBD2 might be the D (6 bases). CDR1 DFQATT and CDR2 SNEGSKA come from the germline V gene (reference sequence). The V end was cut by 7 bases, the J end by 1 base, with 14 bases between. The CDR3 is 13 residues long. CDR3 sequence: CSGKRTISYEQYF. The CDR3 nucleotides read TGCAGTGGCAAGAGGACTATATCCTACGAGCAGTACTTC.

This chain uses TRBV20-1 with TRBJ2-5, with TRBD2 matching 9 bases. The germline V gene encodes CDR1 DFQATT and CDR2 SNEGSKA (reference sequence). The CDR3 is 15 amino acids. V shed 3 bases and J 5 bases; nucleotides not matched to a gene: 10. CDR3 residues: CSASPGTSTGETQYF. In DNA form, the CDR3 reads TGCAGTGCTAGCCCTGGGACTAGCACGGGGGAGACCCAGTACTTC.

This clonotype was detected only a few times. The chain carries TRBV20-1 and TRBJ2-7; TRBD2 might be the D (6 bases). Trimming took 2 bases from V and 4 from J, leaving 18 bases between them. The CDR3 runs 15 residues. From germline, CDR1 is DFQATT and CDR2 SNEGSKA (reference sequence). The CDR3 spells CSARRDSLTPYEQYF. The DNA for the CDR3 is TGCAGTGCTAGAAGGGACTCGCTCACACCTTACGAGCAGTACTTC.